This TCR beta chain is from a study of OX40 agonist ivuxolimab in advanced cancers. Study context: Averaging about 60 years in age, with a range of roughly 20 to 90, the cohort was more than 75% male.

No patient had autoimmune disease or received systemic immunosuppression. This CDR3 region has 14 residues. V was trimmed by 2 bases and J by 4 bases, leaving 11 bases between them. CDR1 MNHEY and CDR2 SMNVEV come from the germline V gene (reference sequence). This table comes from immunoSEQ multiplex PCR, and its TCRdb copy is limited to in-frame clones, with some not included. The table shows some 49,000 clones, with roughly 85% occurring only once. The TCR sequence derives from an adult with an advanced solid tumor such as melanoma, head and neck, liver or kidney cancer. The source material was CD4+ or CD8+ T cells sorted from blood, sampled in a trial of the OX40 agonist ivuxolimab. The rearrangement joins TRBV27 to TRBJ1-1, with D perhaps TRBD1 (6 bases). This CDR3 reads CASSLGGGATEAFF. For the CDR3, the DNA is TGTGCCAGCAGTTTAGGTGGGGGGGCCACTGAAGCTTTCTTT.